Listed below are T cell receptor beta chains from one sample, sequenced in a study of T cell repertoires in cytomegalovirus infection. TCRdb analysed the reads with MiXCR anew, one entry per CDR3 protein. The sample yields under 200,000 distinct CDR3 sequences, approximately 30% seen once. The sample was PBMCs. The receptors derive from a human donor in good health (CMV status not recorded). Some clones in this sample may be carry-over from other donors' samples. Both conserved end residues are part of each CDR3. The order of the fields is V gene, CDR3 protein.

v_gene: TRBV7-6
CDR3aa: CASSTIRDRGTDTQYF

v_gene: TRBV12-3/TRBV12-4
CDR3aa: CASSLGTGRQPQHF

v_gene: TRBV20-1
CDR3aa: CSAPRANTPLDGYTF

v_gene: TRBV20-1
CDR3aa: CSARLPSGGPALTQYF

v_gene: TRBV19
CDR3aa: CASSPSGGSYNEQFF

v_gene: TRBV7-2
CDR3aa: CASSFETSGTSTDTQYF

v_gene: TRBV29-1
CDR3aa: CSVEARVDGYTF

v_gene: TRBV7-6
CDR3aa: CASSLQGQGNSPLHF

v_gene: TRBV9
CDR3aa: CASSLGQGAEETQYF

v_gene: TRBV11-2
CDR3aa: CDSRTAGGRGGELFF

v_gene: TRBV4-1
CDR3aa: CASSQARTGGLKTQYF

v_gene: TRBV7-9
CDR3aa: CASSQIDRDNSYEQFF

v_gene: TRBV7-2
CDR3aa: CASSLAIVGGLGNEQFF

v_gene: TRBV3-1
CDR3aa: CASSPTSPSTGGAFF

v_gene: TRBV5-6
CDR3aa: CASSLSPGHLSEAFF

v_gene: TRBV12-5
CDR3aa: CASGSPHMGGGEQFF

v_gene: TRBV4-1
CDR3aa: CASSQAQPYSGNTIYF

v_gene: TRBV7-8
CDR3aa: CASSLSRATEAFF

v_gene: TRBV7-9
CDR3aa: CASSRYGADPYGYTF

v_gene: TRBV11-2
CDR3aa: CASSSKGDTEAFF

v_gene: TRBV18
CDR3aa: CASSSTGGWTEAFF

v_gene: TRBV19
CDR3aa: CASSEGGTDTQYF

v_gene: TRBV29-1
CDR3aa: CSVDVTVSQFF

v_gene: TRBV12-3/TRBV12-4
CDR3aa: CASSHGGANTEAFF

v_gene: TRBV6-1
CDR3aa: CASSALGLAGEQFF

v_gene: TRBV11-2
CDR3aa: CASSFGPERRNTIYF

v_gene: TRBV4-3
CDR3aa: CASSQDLAGGIGELFF

v_gene: TRBV6-2/TRBV6-3
CDR3aa: CASSRTGGYTF

v_gene: TRBV18
CDR3aa: CASSPTDRGYGYTF

v_gene: TRBV28
CDR3aa: CASCRAGITGNTIYF

v_gene: TRBV20-1
CDR3aa: CSASTAGRGETQYF

v_gene: TRBV6-4
CDR3aa: CASSEAPSGGTDTQYF

v_gene: TRBV19
CDR3aa: CASSTTTAGDPYNEQFF